The 23 T cell receptor beta chains listed next were all sequenced from one sample in a study of blood T cell repertoires in COVID-19. Here immunoSEQ multiplex PCR was the method, and the copy in TCRdb shows in-frame clones only, minus some. The data show almost 200,000 clones, around 75% seen once. Sequenced material: peripheral blood. The source of these receptors is a woman between 35 and 50 years old with COVID-19, enrolled during active disease.

The CDR3 loop reads CASTEGLAGDTQYF. The CDR3 DNA is TGTGCCAGTACTGAAGGGCTAGCGGGAGATACGCAGTATTTT. The chain couples TRBV19 to TRBJ2-3; 8 nucleotides align to TRBD2. This CDR3 spans 14 amino acids. Germline assignment: CDR1 LNHDA and CDR2 SQIVND (reference sequence). V gave up 7 bases and J gave up 5 bases; unmatched junction bases: 8.

This clone was seen only a few times. This chain links TRBV3-1 (or the pseudogene TRBV3-2) with TRBJ2-1; the D gene is possibly TRBD2 (6 bases). With 0 bases removed from V and 0 bases from J, the gap between germline ends came to 9 bases. CDR1 LGHDT and CDR2 YNNKEL come from the germline V gene (reference sequence). The CDR3 contains 16 residues. CDR3 sequence: CASSQDSGVSYNEQFF. CDR3 nucleotides: TGTGCCAGCAGCCAAGATTCGGGGGTCTCCTACAATGAGCAGTTCTTC.

This clone was detected only a few times. This specimen includes other DNA sequences encoding the same CDR3. This chain joins TRBV2 and TRBJ1-5, with no clear D. V dropped 6 bases and J dropped 0 bases, with 9 bases sitting between them. This CDR3 comprises 14 residues. Germline V gene sequence: CDR1 SNHLY, CDR2 FYNNEI. This chain's CDR3 is CASSDGYSNQPQHF. The CDR3 DNA sequence: TGTGCCAGCAGCGACGGGTATAGCAATCAGCCCCAGCATTTT.

The chain uses TRBV6-5 and TRBJ1-2; 8 bases match TRBD1. The CDR3 is made up of 15 amino acids. The germline V gene encodes CDR1 MNHEY and CDR2 SVGAGI. Losses at the gene ends were 5 bases for V and 7 bases for J; bases not matched to a gene: 12. CDR3 in amino acids: CASSIRQGARIGYTF. The CDR3 DNA reads TGTGCCAGCAGTATCAGGCAGGGGGCGCGGATTGGCTACACCTTC.

The chain uses TRBV10-3 and TRBJ1-6, with D uncertain. CDR3 size: 13 residues. Germline V lookup: CDR1 ENHRY, CDR2 SYGVKD. V dropped 6 bases and J dropped 5 bases, with 8 bases sitting between them. This CDR3 reads CAISYSNNSPLHF. Written as DNA, the CDR3 is TGTGCCATCAGCTACAGTAATAATTCACCCCTCCACTTT.

The chain has TRBV7-2 and TRBJ2-5; possible D gene TRBD1, 5 bases. The CDR3 length is 13 residues. V was pared by 1 base and J by 7 bases, with 10 bases between. Germline CDR1 reads SGHTA; CDR2 reads FQGNSA. This chain's CDR3 is CASSLGQKGTQYF. Written as DNA, the CDR3 is TGTGCCAGCAGCTTAGGACAGAAAGGGACCCAGTACTTC.

The V and J genes are TRBV6-4 and TRBJ1-6, with 7 bases fitting TRBD1. From germline, CDR1 is MRHNA and CDR2 SNTAGT. This CDR3 comprises 14 residues. The trim removed 6 bases at V and 4 bases at J, leaving 3 bases unmatched. CDR3: CASRGQFYNSPLHF. In DNA form, the CDR3 reads TGTGCCAGCAGGGGACAGTTTTATAATTCACCCCTCCACTTT.

This clone qualifies as medium-sized. CDR3 sequence: CASSLGEDRFYEQYF. The CDR3 DNA is TGTGCCAGCAGCTTGGGGGAGGACAGGTTCTACGAGCAGTACTTC. The chain joins TRBV5-4 to TRBJ2-7; D possibly corresponds to TRBD1 (7 bases). The CDR3 runs to 15 residues. V was trimmed by 0 bases and J by 3 bases, leaving 13 bases between them. The germline CDR1 and CDR2 sequences are SGHNT and YYREEE (reference sequence).

The chain recombines TRBV27 with TRBJ1-6; maybe TRBD1 (6 bases). The CDR3 contains 13 residues. The germline V and J ends were trimmed by 9 bases and 7 bases, with 13 bases remaining between them. CDR1 is MNHEY, CDR2 SMNVEV, per germline (reference sequence). The CDR3 region is CASTGIPNSPLHF. The CDR3 DNA is TGTGCCAGTACAGGGATCCCAAATTCACCCCTCCACTTT.

CDR3 residues: CASSRSKLKGVSYNSPLHF. CDR3 nucleotide sequence: TGTGCCAGCAGCCGTAGTAAACTAAAGGGGGTCTCCTATAATTCACCCCTCCACTTT. The chain employs TRBV4-2 and TRBJ1-6; D perhaps matches TRBD1 (6 bases). The length of the CDR3 is 19 residues. Germline V CDR1 and CDR2: LGHNA, YNFKEQ. V lost 4 bases and J 0 bases, leaving 19 bases between the germline ends.

V usage is TRBV9 and J usage is TRBJ2-5, with a weak D call TRBD2 (6 bases). Looked up from germline, CDR1 is SGDLS and CDR2 is YYNGEE. The CDR3 totals 15 residues. V was cut by 10 bases and J by 5 bases, with 24 bases left in between. CDR3 protein: CASGPDGGVGETQYF. The CDR3 DNA sequence: TGTGCCTCAGGTCCCGACGGCGGGGTGGGGGAGACCCAGTACTTC.

The chain combines TRBV27 with TRBJ2-5, with TRBD1 as a possible D gene (7 bases). Germline values: CDR1 MNHEY, CDR2 SMNVEV (reference sequence). This CDR3 is built from 15 residues. The V gene lost 7 bases and the J gene lost 7 bases, with 22 bases spanning the gap. The CDR3 nucleotides read TGTGCCAGCACCGACCGGGCAGGGGGGTTGGGGACCCAGTACTTC. Translating it yields CASTDRAGGLGTQYF.

V and J are TRBV19 and TRBJ1-1; D gene ambiguous. The V and J ends lost 5 bases and 4 bases respectively, with 20 bases between them. This CDR3 contains 16 residues. Per germline, CDR1 LNHDA and CDR2 SQIVND (reference sequence). CDR3 nucleotides: TGTGCCAGTAGTCCTAATGGGCGCAGAGGAGGCACTGAAGCTTTCTTT. This codes for CASSPNGRRGGTEAFF.

The chain uses TRBV3-1 (or the pseudogene TRBV3-2) and TRBJ2-1; 9 bases match TRBD2. The CDR3 consists of 13 residues. Germline loops: CDR1 LGHDT, CDR2 YNNKEL (reference sequence). V shed 6 bases and J 6 bases; nucleotides not matched to a gene: 3. DNA for the CDR3: TGTGCCAGCAGGGTAGCGGGGGCCAATGAGCAGTTCTTC. This codes for CASRVAGANEQFF.

The CDR3 nucleotides read TGTGCCAGCAGGCCTCTTGGAGCCTACGAGCAGTACTTC. Encoded protein: CASRPLGAYEQYF. The chain uses TRBV11-2 and TRBJ2-7; D remains unclear. Between the trimmed V and J ends, which lost 6 bases and 2 bases, there was a span of 11 bases. The germline CDR1 and CDR2 sequences are SGHAT and FQNNGV. The CDR3 covers 13 residues. The variable domain in full, with the rest retrieved from reference TRBV11-2 and TRBJ2-7, is EAGVAQSPRYKIIEKRQSVAFWCNPISGHATLYWYQQILGQGPKLLIQFQNNGVVDDSQLPKDRFSAERLKGVDSTLKIQPAKLEDSAVYLCASRPLGAYEQYFGPGTRLTVT.

The rearrangement joins TRBV11-2 to TRBJ2-3; 7 bases align to TRBD2. The CDR3 totals 14 residues. Trimming removed 1 base from V and 3 bases from J; junction bases left unmatched: 1. The V gene's germline CDR1 is SGHAT and CDR2 FQNNGV. CDR3 amino acids: CASSLGGGTDTQYF. The CDR3 nucleotides read TGTGCCAGCAGCTTAGGCGGGGGTACAGATACGCAGTATTTT.

V usage is TRBV6-2 or TRBV6-3 and J usage is TRBJ1-6; 7 bases are shared with TRBD1. The CDR3 is 14 residues long. The germline V gene encodes CDR1 MNHEY and CDR2 SVGEGT. Unmatched junction bases numbered 4, after V lost 2 bases and J lost 9 bases. CDR3: CASSYRTGLSPLHF. The CDR3 bases are TGTGCCAGCAGTTACAGGACAGGTCTTTCACCCCTCCACTTT.

The chain has TRBV7-9 and TRBJ1-2, with unresolved D. Trimming pared 6 bases from V and 0 bases from J, leaving 8 bases between. The germline CDR1 and CDR2 sequences are SEHNR and FQNEAQ (reference sequence). The CDR3 runs 13 residues. This CDR3 is CASRLGTNYGYTF. CDR3 in DNA: TGTGCCAGCAGGCTAGGAACTAACTATGGCTACACCTTC. The variable domain in full, with the rest retrieved from reference TRBV7-9 and TRBJ1-2, is DTGVSQNPRHKITKRGQNVTFRCDPISEHNRLYWYRQTLGQGPEFLTYFQNEAQLEKSRLLSDRFSAERPKGSFSTLEIQRTEQGDSAMYLCASRLGTNYGYTFGSGTRLTVV.

The chain uses TRBV10-3 and TRBJ2-7, with 8 bases aligning to TRBD2. The V gene's germline CDR1 is ENHRY and CDR2 SYGVKD. This CDR3 comprises 16 residues. With V trimmed by 0 bases and J by 2 bases, 6 bases remained unmatched. CDR3 loop: CAISESGTSGAYEQYF. CDR3 nucleotides: TGTGCCATCAGTGAGTCAGGGACTAGTGGGGCCTACGAGCAGTACTTC.

The chain uses TRBV11-2 and TRBJ2-4; TRBD1 aligns across 8 bases. Per germline, CDR1 SGHAT and CDR2 FQNNGV. This CDR3 is built from 16 residues. V shed 3 bases and J 1 base; nucleotides not matched to a gene: 5. The CDR3 protein is CASSFSWDRAKNIQYF. CDR3 sequence (DNA): TGTGCCAGCAGCTTCTCTTGGGACAGGGCCAAAAACATTCAGTACTTC.

The rearrangement links TRBV25-1 to TRBJ1-1; D gene unclear. The V and J ends lost 7 bases and 6 bases respectively, with 12 bases between them. CDR1 is MGHDK and CDR2 is SYGVNS in the germline V gene. CDR3 length equals 12 residues. The CDR3 spells CASKEGYAEAFF. Written as DNA, the CDR3 is TGTGCCAGCAAGGAGGGATACGCTGAAGCTTTCTTT.

The rearrangement links TRBV6-6 to TRBJ2-3; D gene ambiguous. Trimming took 5 bases from V and 0 from J, leaving 18 bases between them. CDR3 length: 17 amino acids. Germline-derived CDR1 and CDR2 are MNHNY and SVGAGI (reference sequence). This CDR3 reads CASSPTLGLTSTDTQYF. As DNA, the CDR3 is TGTGCCAGCAGTCCCACACTGGGCCTTACTAGCACAGATACGCAGTATTTT.

This clone came up once. V gene TRBV2 combines with J gene TRBJ1-3; no firm D call. V dropped 0 bases and J dropped 0 bases, with 9 bases sitting between them. This CDR3 has 16 amino acids. Germline V gives CDR1 SNHLY, CDR2 FYNNEI. CDR3 region: CASSEATLISGNTIYF. CDR3 sequence (DNA): TGTGCCAGCAGTGAAGCGACACTCATCTCTGGAAACACCATATATTTT.